One T cell receptor (beta chain) is described in this entry. The target antigen is unknown. Original processing notes: Junction-only immunoSEQ sequences carried no quality scores, so filtering differed. The data were produced by immunoSEQ multiplex PCR, yet TCRdb's version contains in-frame clones alone and is incomplete. The DNA gave D and trimming, while V, J and clone size come from that table. The sample has 2.5 million or so clones; approximately 92% are singletons. Germline V gives CDR1 SQVTM, CDR2 ANQGSEA. This CDR3 region has 14 residues. V lost 7 bases, J lost 9 bases, and 22 bases lay in between. This sample stems from a study of shared clonotypes between healthy human individuals. Study context: The study used three CD4 naive, three CD4 memory, two CD8 naive and one CD8 memory plate per donor. Study-wide results and caveats: Some naive CD4 clonotypes, about 5%, turned up in common across a handful of donors.

V is TRBV29-1 and J is TRBJ2-1, with D possibly being TRBD2 (6 bases). The TCR was taken from a man younger than 30 in good health. The specimen sequenced was naive CD4+ T cells sorted from blood. As for subset: CD45RA+ positively selected. CDR3 coding DNA: TGCAGCGCCGAAGGTGGGACTGCTAGTGGTGAGCAGTTCTTC. Translated: CSAEGGTASGEQFF.